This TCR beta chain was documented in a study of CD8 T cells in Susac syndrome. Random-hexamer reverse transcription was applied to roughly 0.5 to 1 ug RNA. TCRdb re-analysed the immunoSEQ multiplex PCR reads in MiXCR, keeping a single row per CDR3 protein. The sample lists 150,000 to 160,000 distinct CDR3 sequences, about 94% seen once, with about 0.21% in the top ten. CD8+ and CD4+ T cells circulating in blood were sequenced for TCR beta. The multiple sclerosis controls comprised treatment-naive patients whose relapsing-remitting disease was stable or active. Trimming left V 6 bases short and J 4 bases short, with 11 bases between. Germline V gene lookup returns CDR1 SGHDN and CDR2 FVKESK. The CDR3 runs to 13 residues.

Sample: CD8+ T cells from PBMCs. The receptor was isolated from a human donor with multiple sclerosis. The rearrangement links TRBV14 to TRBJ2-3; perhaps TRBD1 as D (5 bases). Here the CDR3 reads CASRPWGADTQYF. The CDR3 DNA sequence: TGTGCCAGCAGACCTTGGGGCGCAGATACGCAGTATTTT. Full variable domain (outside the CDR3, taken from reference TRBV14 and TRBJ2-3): EAGVTQFPSHSVIEKGQTVTLRCDPISGHDNLYWYRRVMGKEIKFLLHFVKESKQDESGMPNNRFLAERTGGTYSTLKVQPAELEDSGVYFCASRPWGADTQYFGPGTRLTVL.